This TCR beta chain was sequenced for a study of response to subunit inactivated influenza vaccine. General study results and limits: Each seasonal flu vaccination may recruit only limited new T cells, authors suggested.

TCRdb itself ran the RT-PCR reads through MiXCR, one entry per CDR3 protein. The repertoire includes about 700,000 distinct CDR3 sequences, 13% to 15% of them detected once, and 7.5% to 8% sits in the top ten. This clonotype was found a few times. Antigen unknown. The junction had 10 bases not matched to a gene; V was cut back by 0 bases and J by 0 bases. Germline V gene lookup returns CDR1 SGHTA and CDR2 FQGNSA. This CDR3 is built from 19 residues. The chain carries TRBV7-2 and TRBJ1-1; 10 bases line up with TRBD1. Source: PBMCs from blood, taken less than 15 days before vaccination. The source is a man aged 50-59 years who received an inactivated influenza vaccine. CDR3 residues: CASSLAGQGFLGMNTEAFF. In nucleotides, the CDR3 is TGTGCCAGCAGCTTAGCGGGACAGGGGTTTTTGGGCATGAACACTGAAGCTTTCTTT.